Below, one T cell receptor (beta chain) is given with its context. This sample is part of a study of T cell changes during pregnancy in multiple sclerosis. Repertoires were generated with immunoSEQ multiplex PCR, while TCRdb's copy carries only in-frame clones and drops some. Among approximately 61,000 clones listed, nearly 90% were seen once. The receptor's source is a female donor with multiple sclerosis, enrolled in a pregnancy study. The sequenced sample was peripheral blood, obtained in the first trimester of pregnancy.

In DNA form, the CDR3 reads TGTGCCAGCAGTCCTAGGACTAGCGGGAGAGCCTACAATGAGCAGTTCTTC. Translating it yields CASSPRTSGRAYNEQFF. V and J are TRBV27 and TRBJ2-1; 13 nucleotides agree with TRBD2. There are 17 residues in the CDR3. Germline V gene sequence: CDR1 MNHEY, CDR2 SMNVEV (reference sequence). V lost 5 bases and J lost 2; bases outside the gene matches: 6.